The TCR beta chain under discussion was sequenced for a study of cytomegalovirus exposure and HLA in healthy donors. Broader study findings: According to a later analysis, donors in an Asian-associated ancestry cluster reportedly had fewer N-insertions than the roughly 670-donor mean.

To note about this clone: The antigen is not known.

V lost 6 bases to trimming and J lost 6 bases, with 14 bases between them. This CDR3 is built from 13 residues. CDR1 is MNHEY, CDR2 SVGAGI, per germline. The donors gave bone marrow, and they were healthy. The PCR contained 60 Vbeta and 13 Jbeta primers. Generated by immunoSEQ multiplex PCR, the TCRdb table keeps only in-frame clones and is missing some. The table includes about 160,000 clones, roughly 80% detected once. The sequence came from a male donor in good health and CMV-seropositive. Material for sequencing was PBMCs. The chain is built from TRBV6-5 and TRBJ1-2; the D gene is possibly TRBD1 (5 bases). Here the CDR3 reads CASSRTVGHGYTF. CDR3 coding DNA: TGTGCCAGCAGCCGGACCGTGGGGCATGGCTACACCTTC.